Listed here are 24 T cell receptor beta chains from one sample, sequenced in a study of blood T cell repertoires in COVID-19. Some clones are missing from TCRdb's copy, which holds only in-frame ones; the method was immunoSEQ multiplex PCR. Of about 130,000 clones detected, 85% to 90% appear once; the ten largest clones hold 6.6%. The sequencing sample was made of peripheral blood. The origin of the receptors is a man older than 75 with active or convalescent COVID-19.

This clone showed up just once. DNA for the CDR3: TGTGCCAGCAGTGAGAACAGGGTAGACGGCTACACCTTC. It translates to CASSENRVDGYTF. The V and J genes are TRBV2 and TRBJ1-2; D is possibly TRBD1 (6 bases). The CDR3 has 13 amino acids. Germline V gives CDR1 SNHLY, CDR2 FYNNEI. Trimming took 3 bases from V and 8 from J, leaving 13 bases between them.

The V and J genes are TRBV11-3 and TRBJ2-1, with no clear D. Germline V lookup: CDR1 SGHNT, CDR2 YENEEA. The V end was cut by 0 bases, the J end by 6 bases, with 12 bases between. The length of the CDR3 is 15 residues. The CDR3: CASSLEGAGFNEQFF. CDR3 in DNA: TGTGCCAGCAGCTTAGAGGGCGCCGGCTTCAATGAGCAGTTCTTC.

In its sample, this clone was seen once. The chain couples TRBV6-5 to TRBJ1-5, with D unresolved. The germline V gene has CDR1 MNHEY and CDR2 SVGAGI. The V gene lost 4 bases and the J gene lost 0 bases, with 13 bases spanning the gap. CDR3 length: 16 amino acids. This CDR3 is CASSFGVRNSNQPQHF. The CDR3 coding sequence is TGTGCCAGCAGTTTCGGGGTCAGAAATAGCAATCAGCCCCAGCATTTT.

J is TRBJ1-5 and V is TRBV2; unclear D gene. Germline V gene lookup returns CDR1 SNHLY and CDR2 FYNNEI. The CDR3 length is 13 residues. V lost 2 bases and J 6 bases, leaving 8 bases between the germline ends. The CDR3 is CASSEIGSQPQHF. DNA for the CDR3: TGTGCCAGCAGTGAAATTGGGAGTCAGCCCCAGCATTTT.

The chain links TRBV6-5 to TRBJ2-6; D gene ambiguous. Germline CDR1 MNHEY, CDR2 SVGAGI. The CDR3 length is 14 residues. The V and J ends lost 0 bases and 4 bases respectively, with 4 bases between them. This CDR3 is CASSYSTGANVLTF. CDR3 in DNA: TGTGCCAGCAGTTACTCGACAGGGGCCAACGTCCTGACTTTC.

The chain is built from TRBV18 and TRBJ2-1, with 7 bases that match TRBD2. The CDR3 extends over 16 amino acids. With V trimmed by 3 bases and J by 2 bases, 7 bases remained unmatched. The V gene's germline CDR1 is KGHSH and CDR2 LQKENI. As DNA, the CDR3 is TGTGCCAGCTCACCGTCTCGGGGGGAGGCCTACAATGAGCAGTTCTTC. Its protein is CASSPSRGEAYNEQFF.

The DNA of the CDR3 is TGTGCCAGCAGCTCCCGGCGAGGGGGCACTGAAGCTTTCTTT. This gives the protein CASSSRRGGTEAFF. The chain has TRBV27 and TRBJ1-1; D is perhaps TRBD1 (6 bases). V lost 6 bases to trimming and J lost 4 bases, with 15 bases between them. The CDR3 contains 14 residues. CDR1 is MNHEY and CDR2 is SMNVEV in the germline V gene (reference sequence).

The rearrangement links TRBV6-1 to TRBJ1-5, with D unresolved. V was shortened by 2 bases and J by 0 bases, with 14 bases between the two germline ends. The length of the CDR3 is 17 residues. Germline V gene lookup returns CDR1 MNHNS and CDR2 SASEGT. The CDR3 DNA is TGTGCCAGCAGTGAAAGCTGGTCTACCTATAGCAATCAGCCCCAGCATTTT. Translating it yields CASSESWSTYSNQPQHF.

The chain combines TRBV11-2 with TRBJ2-7; unclear D gene. V shed 5 bases and J shed 7 bases, with 12 bases lying between them. The CDR3 consists of 12 residues. Germline CDR1 and CDR2: SGHAT and FQNNGV. The CDR3 protein is CASSATLGEQYF. Here the CDR3 DNA reads TGTGCCAGCAGCGCCACGCTCGGGGAGCAGTACTTC.

This clone was seen only a few times. The sample holds other DNA sequences that translate to the same CDR3. This chain joins TRBV7-7 and TRBJ2-2, with 8 bases identical to TRBD2. Germline V gene lookup returns CDR1 SSHAT and CDR2 FNYEAQ (reference sequence). V shed 5 bases and J 5 bases; nucleotides not matched to a gene: 7. CDR3 length: 15 amino acids. The CDR3 here is CASSPGGAGTGELFF. The CDR3 region has the DNA TGTGCCAGCAGCCCCGGGGGGGCGGGTACCGGGGAGCTGTTTTTT.

The chain combines TRBV4-1 with TRBJ2-1; the match to TRBD2 covers 14 bases. V shed 0 bases, J shed 5 bases, and the junction held 6 bases outside the gene matches. There are 18 residues in the CDR3. Germline values: CDR1 MGHRA, CDR2 YSYEKL. The CDR3 nucleotides read TGCGCCAGCAGCCAAGATCCCCGACTAGCGGGGGGGCACAATGAGCAGTTCTTC. Encoded protein: CASSQDPRLAGGHNEQFF.

The rearrangement joins TRBV7-9 to TRBJ1-5; 7 nucleotides agree with TRBD1. Germline CDR1 reads SEHNR; CDR2 reads FQNEAQ (reference sequence). There are 14 residues in the CDR3. The V gene end was trimmed by 4 bases and the J gene end by 6 bases; junction bases not matched to a gene: 6. CDR3: CASSSSTGIQPQHF. The DNA for the CDR3 is TGTGCCAGCAGCTCATCGACAGGGATTCAGCCCCAGCATTTT.

A few counts support this clone. The chain has TRBV3-1 (or the pseudogene TRBV3-2) and TRBJ1-1, with D possibly being TRBD1 (5 bases). The CDR3 sequence is 15 residues long. Trimming stripped 2 bases from V and 3 bases from J, with 13 bases between. CDR1 is LGHDT and CDR2 is YNNKEL in the germline V gene (reference sequence). CDR3 protein: CASSQLARVYTEAFF. CDR3 coding DNA: TGTGCCAGCAGCCAATTGGCCAGGGTATACACTGAAGCTTTCTTT.

This rearrangement joins TRBV18 to TRBJ2-3, with 9 bases matching TRBD1. The CDR3 is 14 residues long. CDR1 and CDR2 from the germline V gene are KGHSH and LQKENI. The V segment lost 5 bases and the J segment 6 bases; nucleotides outside the gene matches: 6. Here the CDR3 reads CASSTRDRVDTQYF. In DNA, the CDR3 is TGTGCCAGCTCAACCCGGGACAGGGTCGATACGCAGTATTTT.

This chain connects TRBV30 to TRBJ2-7; 8 nucleotides align to TRBD1. The V gene end was trimmed by 2 bases and the J gene end by 5 bases; junction bases not matched to a gene: 8. CDR1 is GTSNPN and CDR2 is SVGIG in the germline V gene (reference sequence). The CDR3 extends over 14 amino acids. The CDR3 region has the DNA TGTGCCTGGAGTTTGACAGGGGTTAGGAACGAGCAGTACTTC. As protein: CAWSLTGVRNEQYF. The whole variable domain, remainder taken from reference TRBV30 and TRBJ2-7, is SQTIHQWPATLVQPVGSPLSLECTVEGTSNPNLYWYRQAAGRGLQLLFYSVGIGQISSEVPQNLSASRPQDRQFILSSKKLLLSDSGFYLCAWSLTGVRNEQYFGPGTRLTVT.

This chain's CDR3 is CASSLASSGWETQYF. In nucleotides, the CDR3 is TGTGCCAGCAGCTTAGCGTCTAGCGGGTGGGAGACCCAGTACTTC. V and J are TRBV7-2 and TRBJ2-5; the match to TRBD2 covers 8 bases. CDR3 length: 15 amino acids. Germline lookup yields CDR1 SGHTA and CDR2 FQGNSA. V trimming: 0 bases; J trimming: 5 bases; junction bases outside the gene matches: 5.

The chain employs TRBV6-1 and TRBJ2-1; TRBD2 matches 8 bases. Per the germline V gene, CDR1 is MNHNS and CDR2 is SASEGT. V shed 1 base and J 6 bases; nucleotides not matched to a gene: 14. This CDR3 has 18 residues. Written as DNA, the CDR3 is TGTGCCAGCAGTGAAGGATCCCCAGCGGGGGCCTTCCGCAATGAGCAGTTCTTC. Protein product: CASSEGSPAGAFRNEQFF.

V is TRBV4-1 and J is TRBJ1-3, with D unresolved. In germline, CDR1 is MGHRA, CDR2 YSYEKL. Deletions cut 3 bases from V and 0 bases from J, with 12 bases between. The CDR3 consists of 16 residues. CDR3 loop: CASSQNERSSGNTIYF. CDR3 in DNA: TGCGCCAGCAGCCAGAATGAAAGGAGCTCTGGAAACACCATATATTTT.

The chain has TRBV20-1 and TRBJ2-7; unclear D gene. The ends were cut back, 5 bases at V and 9 bases at J, with 14 bases in the middle. The CDR3 spans 11 residues. Germline loops: CDR1 DFQATT, CDR2 SNEGSKA (reference sequence). Here the CDR3 DNA reads TGCAGTGCTGTGGCTGGCCCGGGGCAGTACTTC. It specifies CSAVAGPGQYF.

In this sample, this clone turned up once. The CDR3: CATSDWDRGNEKLFF. For the CDR3, the DNA is TGTGCCACCAGTGATTGGGACAGGGGAAATGAAAAACTGTTTTTT. The chain employs TRBV24-1 and TRBJ1-4, with 10 bases that match TRBD1. V was clipped by 2 bases and J by 5 bases; unmatched bases: 1. Germline V lookup: CDR1 KGHDR, CDR2 SFDVKD. The CDR3 covers 15 residues.

This clone was seen more than once but under ten times. The CDR3 DNA sequence: TGCGCCAGCAGCCAAGACAGGTCCGAGCAGTACTTC. It translates to CASSQDRSEQYF. This chain connects TRBV4-1 to TRBJ2-7, with D uncertain. CDR3 size: 12 residues. Trimming pared 0 bases from V and 6 bases from J, leaving 6 bases between. The germline gives CDR1 MGHRA, CDR2 YSYEKL.

This clone was observed a handful of times. The chain recombines TRBV9 with TRBJ1-6, with a weak D call TRBD1 (6 bases). Germline CDR1 is SGDLS and CDR2 is YYNGEE. Trimming pared 2 bases from V and 7 bases from J, leaving 10 bases between. The CDR3 is 14 amino acids. The CDR3 DNA sequence: TGTGCCAGCAGCGTGGAACAGGGAAATTCACCCCTCCACTTT. Its protein is CASSVEQGNSPLHF. Supplemented by reference TRBV9 and TRBJ1-6, the full variable domain reads DSGVTQTPKHLITATGQRVTLRCSPRSGDLSVYWYQQSLDQGLQFLIQYYNGEERAKGNILERFSAQQFPDLHSELNLSSLELGDSALYFCASSVEQGNSPLHFGNGTRLTVT.

V usage is TRBV7-2 and J usage is TRBJ2-7; TRBD2 is a possible D gene (6 bases). V gave up 5 bases and J gave up 2 bases, with 16 bases separating them. Germline CDR1 and CDR2: SGHTA and FQGNSA. The length of the CDR3 is 15 residues. CDR3 region: CASSPRRGGAYEQYF. The CDR3 DNA reads TGTGCCAGCAGCCCCCGCCGGGGCGGGGCCTACGAGCAGTACTTC.

This sequence joins TRBV19 and TRBJ1-2; possibly TRBD1 for D (6 bases). The CDR3 totals 15 residues. Trimming stripped 7 bases from V and 4 bases from J, with 19 bases between. Germline V gives CDR1 LNHDA, CDR2 SQIVND (reference sequence). The CDR3 region is CASTAAGASTYGYTF. CDR3 nucleotide sequence: TGTGCCAGTACCGCTGCGGGGGCGTCCACCTATGGCTACACCTTC.